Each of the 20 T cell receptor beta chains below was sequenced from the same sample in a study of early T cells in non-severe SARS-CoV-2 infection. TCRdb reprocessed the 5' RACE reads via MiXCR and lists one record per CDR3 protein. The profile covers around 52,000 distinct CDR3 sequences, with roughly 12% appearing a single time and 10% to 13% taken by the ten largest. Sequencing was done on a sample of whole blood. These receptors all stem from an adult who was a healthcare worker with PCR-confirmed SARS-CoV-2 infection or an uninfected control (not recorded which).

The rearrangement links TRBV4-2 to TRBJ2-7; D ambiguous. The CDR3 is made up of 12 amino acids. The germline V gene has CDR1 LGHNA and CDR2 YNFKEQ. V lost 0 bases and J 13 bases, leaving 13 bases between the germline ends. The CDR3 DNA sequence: TGTGCCAGCAGCCAAGATAGGGCAGCCCACTACTTC. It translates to CASSQDRAAHYF.

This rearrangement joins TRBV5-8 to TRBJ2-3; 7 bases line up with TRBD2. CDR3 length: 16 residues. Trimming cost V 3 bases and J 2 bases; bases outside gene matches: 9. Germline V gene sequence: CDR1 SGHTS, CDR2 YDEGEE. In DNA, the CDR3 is TGTGCCAGCAGCTCAGGACTAGAGGGGCCCACAGATACGCAGTATTTT. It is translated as CASSSGLEGPTDTQYF.

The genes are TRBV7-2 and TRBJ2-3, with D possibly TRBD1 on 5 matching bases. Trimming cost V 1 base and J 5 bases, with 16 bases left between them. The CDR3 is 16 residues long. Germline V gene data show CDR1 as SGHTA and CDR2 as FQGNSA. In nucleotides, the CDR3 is TGTGCCAGCAGCTTAGGGAAAAGGGGCCAGGGAGATACGCAGTATTTT. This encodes CASSLGKRGQGDTQYF.

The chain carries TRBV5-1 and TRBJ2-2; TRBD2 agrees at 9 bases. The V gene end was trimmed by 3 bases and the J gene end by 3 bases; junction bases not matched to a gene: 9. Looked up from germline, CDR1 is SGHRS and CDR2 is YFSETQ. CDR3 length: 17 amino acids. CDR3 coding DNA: TGCGCCAGCAGCTCCTTCGCGGGGGGGCCGTACACCGGGGAGCTGTTTTTT. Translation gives CASSSFAGGPYTGELFF.

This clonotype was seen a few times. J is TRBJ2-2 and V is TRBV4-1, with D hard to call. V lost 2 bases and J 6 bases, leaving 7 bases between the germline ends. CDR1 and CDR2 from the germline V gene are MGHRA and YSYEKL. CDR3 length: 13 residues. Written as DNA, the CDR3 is TGCGCCAGCAGCCAAAGCAGCCCCGGGGAGCTGTTTTTT. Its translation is CASSQSSPGELFF.

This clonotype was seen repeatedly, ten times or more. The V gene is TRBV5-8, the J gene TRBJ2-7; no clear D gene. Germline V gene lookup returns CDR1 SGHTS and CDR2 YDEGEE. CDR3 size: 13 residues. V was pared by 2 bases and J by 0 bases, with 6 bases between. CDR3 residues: CASSFADSYEQYF. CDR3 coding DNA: TGTGCCAGCAGCTTTGCCGACTCCTACGAGCAGTACTTC.

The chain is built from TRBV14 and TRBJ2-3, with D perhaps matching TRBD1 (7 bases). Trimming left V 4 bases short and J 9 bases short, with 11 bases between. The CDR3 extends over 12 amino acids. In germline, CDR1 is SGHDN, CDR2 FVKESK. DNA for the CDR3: TGTGCCAGCAGCCTCCCAGGGGGGACGCAGTATTTT. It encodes CASSLPGGTQYF.

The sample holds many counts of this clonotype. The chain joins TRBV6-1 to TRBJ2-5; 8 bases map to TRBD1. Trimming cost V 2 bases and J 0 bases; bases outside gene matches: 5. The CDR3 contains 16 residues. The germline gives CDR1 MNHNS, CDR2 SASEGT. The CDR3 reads CASSELTGANQETQYF. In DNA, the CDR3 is TGTGCCAGCAGTGAACTGACAGGGGCAAACCAAGAGACCCAGTACTTC.

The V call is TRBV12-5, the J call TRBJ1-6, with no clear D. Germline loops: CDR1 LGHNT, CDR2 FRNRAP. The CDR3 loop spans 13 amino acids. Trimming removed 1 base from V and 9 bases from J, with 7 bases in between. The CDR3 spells CASGLERSSPLHF. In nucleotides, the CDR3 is TGTGCTAGTGGTTTGGAACGGAGTTCACCCCTCCACTTT.

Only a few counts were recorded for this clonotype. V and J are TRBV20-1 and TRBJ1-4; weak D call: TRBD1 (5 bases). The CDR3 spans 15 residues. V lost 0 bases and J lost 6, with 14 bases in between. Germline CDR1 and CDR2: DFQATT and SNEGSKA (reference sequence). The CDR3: CSARDWAGSYEKLFF. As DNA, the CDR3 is TGCAGTGCTAGAGATTGGGCAGGGTCTTATGAAAAACTGTTTTTT.

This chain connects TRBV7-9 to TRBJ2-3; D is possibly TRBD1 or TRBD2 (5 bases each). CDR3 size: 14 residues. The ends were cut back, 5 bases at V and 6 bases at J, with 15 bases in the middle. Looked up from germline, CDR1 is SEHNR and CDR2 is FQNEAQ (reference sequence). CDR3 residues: CASSGPRGIDTQYF. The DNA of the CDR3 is TGTGCCAGCAGCGGTCCGAGGGGCATTGATACGCAGTATTTT.

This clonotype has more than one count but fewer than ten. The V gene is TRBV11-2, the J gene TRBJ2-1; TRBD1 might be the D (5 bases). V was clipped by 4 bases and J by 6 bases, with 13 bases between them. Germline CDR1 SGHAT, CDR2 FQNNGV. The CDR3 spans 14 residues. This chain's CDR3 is CASSSLRQPNEQFF. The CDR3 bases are TGTGCCAGCAGCTCGCTTCGACAGCCCAATGAGCAGTTCTTC.

CDR3 in amino acids: CASTDGTGFVGTQYF. The CDR3 DNA sequence: TGTGCCAGCACCGACGGGACAGGGTTTGTGGGTACGCAGTATTTT. The chain links TRBV7-2 to TRBJ2-3; 9 positions match TRBD1. The CDR3 has 15 residues. The germline V gene encodes CDR1 SGHTA and CDR2 FQGNSA. Trimming removed 7 bases from V and 8 bases from J; junction bases left unmatched: 13.

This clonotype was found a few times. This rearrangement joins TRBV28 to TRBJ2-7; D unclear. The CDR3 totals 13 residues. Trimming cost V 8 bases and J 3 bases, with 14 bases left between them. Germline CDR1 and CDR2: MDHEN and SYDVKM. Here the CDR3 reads CASHSASGYEQYF. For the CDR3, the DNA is TGTGCCAGCCACTCGGCCTCGGGCTACGAGCAGTACTTC.

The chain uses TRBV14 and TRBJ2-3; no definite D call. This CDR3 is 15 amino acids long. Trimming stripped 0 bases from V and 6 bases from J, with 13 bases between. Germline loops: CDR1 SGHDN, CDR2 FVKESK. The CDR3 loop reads CASSQDWTGVDTQYF. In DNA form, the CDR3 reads TGTGCCAGCAGCCAAGATTGGACGGGCGTTGATACGCAGTATTTT.

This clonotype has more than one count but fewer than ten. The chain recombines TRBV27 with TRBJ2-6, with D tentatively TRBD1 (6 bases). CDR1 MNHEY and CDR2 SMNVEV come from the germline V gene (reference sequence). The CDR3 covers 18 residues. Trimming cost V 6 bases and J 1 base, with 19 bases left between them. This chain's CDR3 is CASSPPQGTASGANVLTF. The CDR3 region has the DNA TGTGCCAGCAGCCCCCCCCAGGGGACCGCTTCTGGGGCCAACGTCCTGACTTTC.

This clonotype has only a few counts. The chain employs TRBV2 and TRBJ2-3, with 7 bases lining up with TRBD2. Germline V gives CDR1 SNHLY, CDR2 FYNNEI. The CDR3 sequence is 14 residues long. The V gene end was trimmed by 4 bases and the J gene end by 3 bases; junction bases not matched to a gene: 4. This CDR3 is CASSGGLGTDTQYF. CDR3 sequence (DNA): TGTGCCAGCAGTGGAGGACTAGGGACAGATACGCAGTATTTT. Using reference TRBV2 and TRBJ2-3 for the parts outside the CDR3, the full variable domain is EPEVTQTPSHQVTQMGQEVILRCVPISNHLYFYWYRQILGQKVEFLVSFYNNEISEKSEIFDDQFSVERPDGSNFTLKIRSTKLEDSAMYFCASSGGLGTDTQYFGPGTRLTVL.

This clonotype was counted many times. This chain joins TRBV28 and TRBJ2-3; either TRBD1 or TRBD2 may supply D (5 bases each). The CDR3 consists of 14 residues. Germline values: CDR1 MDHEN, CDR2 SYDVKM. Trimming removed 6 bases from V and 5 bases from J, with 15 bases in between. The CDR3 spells CASSLGGAGDTQYF. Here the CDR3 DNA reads TGTGCCAGCAGCCTGGGTGGGGCGGGAGATACGCAGTATTTT.

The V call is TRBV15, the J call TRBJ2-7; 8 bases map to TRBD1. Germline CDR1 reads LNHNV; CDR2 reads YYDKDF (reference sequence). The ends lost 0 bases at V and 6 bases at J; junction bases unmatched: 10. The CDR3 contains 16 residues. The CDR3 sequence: CATSRELPGGRLEQYF. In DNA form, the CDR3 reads TGTGCCACCAGCAGAGAACTCCCAGGGGGCCGTCTCGAGCAGTACTTC.

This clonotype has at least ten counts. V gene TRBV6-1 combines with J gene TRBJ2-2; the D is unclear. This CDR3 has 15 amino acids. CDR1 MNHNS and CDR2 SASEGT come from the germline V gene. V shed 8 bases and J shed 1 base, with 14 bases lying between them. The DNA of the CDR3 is TGTGCCAGCGTTAGACAATCGGGGAACACCGGGGAGCTGTTTTTT. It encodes CASVRQSGNTGELFF.